A single sample gave rise to the 9 T cell receptor beta chains below, sequenced in a study of early T cells in non-severe SARS-CoV-2 infection. MiXCR was run by TCRdb on the 5' RACE reads, yielding one entry per CDR3 protein. The sample consists of under 85,000 distinct CDR3 sequences, around 10% of them appearing once. The sequenced sample was whole blood. The source is an adult who was a healthcare worker with PCR-confirmed SARS-CoV-2 infection or an uninfected control (not recorded which).

There are a few counts of this clonotype. The rearrangement uses TRBV5-1 and TRBJ2-5; TRBD1 is a possible D gene (6 bases). Between the trimmed V and J ends, which lost 5 bases and 1 base, there was a span of 9 bases. CDR3 length: 13 residues. The germline V gene encodes CDR1 SGHRS and CDR2 YFSETQ. The CDR3 loop reads CASRQGAQETQYF. DNA for the CDR3: TGCGCCAGCAGACAGGGCGCCCAAGAGACCCAGTACTTC.

The sample holds many counts of this clonotype. The chain combines TRBV6-6 with TRBJ2-1; D not resolved. V lost 3 bases to trimming and J lost 7 bases, with 4 bases between them. This CDR3 comprises 11 residues. Germline-derived CDR1 and CDR2 are MNHNY and SVGAGI (reference sequence). The CDR3 region is CASSYLNEQFF. The DNA for the CDR3 is TGTGCCAGCAGTTATCTAAATGAGCAGTTCTTC.

This clonotype is a singleton in its sample. This chain links TRBV12-3 or TRBV12-4 with TRBJ1-2; TRBD1 might be the D (5 bases). The CDR3 is 15 amino acids. The V end lost 1 base, the J end lost 4 bases, and 13 bases lay between the germline ends. This chain's CDR3 is CASSLDGTLLYGYTF. The CDR3 DNA reads as TGTGCCAGCAGTTTAGACGGGACCCTACTCTATGGCTACACCTTC.

This clonotype was recorded a few times. The CDR3 sequence: CASRSRGSSYNEQFF. CDR3 nucleotide sequence: TGTGCCAGCAGATCCCGAGGGAGCTCCTACAATGAGCAGTTCTTC. The rearrangement links TRBV28 to TRBJ2-1; tentatively, D is TRBD2 (5 bases). Germline V gene data show CDR1 as MDHEN and CDR2 as SYDVKM. This CDR3 region has 15 residues. With 6 bases removed from V and 0 bases from J, the gap between germline ends came to 12 bases.

The sample holds many counts of this clonotype. The chain carries TRBV6-6 and TRBJ1-5; 8 bases agree with TRBD1. Trimming at V came to 6 bases and at J to 4 bases, leaving 5 bases not matched to a gene. The CDR3 length is 14 residues. CDR1 and CDR2 (germline): MNHNY, SVGAGI (reference sequence). The CDR3, as DNA: TGTGCCAGCAGACTTACAGGGGGTAATCAGCCCCAGCATTTT. Translating gives CASRLTGGNQPQHF.

This chain uses TRBV12-3 or TRBV12-4 with TRBJ2-1; no definite D call. This CDR3 has 11 residues. V shed 6 bases and J shed 10 bases, with 10 bases lying between them. For the CDR3, the DNA is TGTGCCAGCAGCCTCAGATCGGAGCAGTTCTTC. Translation gives CASSLRSEQFF.

This clonotype was picked up many times. This rearrangement joins TRBV5-6 to TRBJ2-1; 7 nucleotides align to TRBD1. Losses at the gene ends were 6 bases for V and 0 bases for J; bases not matched to a gene: 6. The CDR3 has 15 residues. Per germline, CDR1 SGHDT and CDR2 YYEEEE. The chain's CDR3 is CASTSTGNSYNEQFF. For the CDR3, the DNA is TGTGCCAGCACCTCGACAGGGAACTCCTACAATGAGCAGTTCTTC.

The chain joins TRBV29-1 to TRBJ2-1, with 10 bases identical to TRBD1. Trimming took 6 bases from V and 6 from J; bases not matched to a gene: 8. Germline-derived CDR1 and CDR2 are SQVTM and ANQGSEA. This CDR3 spans 14 amino acids. This chain's CDR3 is CSVLRQGARNEQFF. CDR3 DNA: TGCAGCGTCTTACGACAGGGGGCCCGCAATGAGCAGTTCTTC.

This rearrangement joins TRBV5-5 to TRBJ2-1; D could derive from TRBD1 or TRBD2 (5 bases each). With 3 bases removed from V and 7 bases from J, the gap between germline ends came to 23 bases. The germline CDR1 and CDR2 sequences are SGHKS and YYEKEE (reference sequence). The CDR3 is 17 amino acids. The CDR3: CASSSRGGPIMDNEQFF. CDR3 bases: TGTGCCAGCAGCTCCCGTGGGGGACCCATCATGGATAATGAGCAGTTCTTC.